Following are 8 T cell receptor beta chains from one sample sequenced in a study of metastatic and nonmetastatic thyroid tumors. From the PCR reads, TCRdb re-called clones with MiXCR. The profile shows about 28,000 clones, around 3.5% of them singletons. No treatment of any kind had been given to any patient before thyroid surgery. Sequenced sample: blood. Receptor source: a male donor with papillary thyroid cancer or a benign thyroid nodule (not recorded which). Some clones in this sample may be carry-over from other donors' samples.

The chain employs TRBV2 and TRBJ2-2; the D is unclear. The CDR3 spans 16 residues. Germline values: CDR1 SNHLY, CDR2 FYNNEI. Trimming took off 6 bases at V and 2 bases at J, with 16 bases between the two ends. CDR3 DNA: TGTGCCAGCAGCCTTTCTGTGACGGCTAACACCGGGGAGCTGTTTTTT. This codes for CASSLSVTANTGELFF.

Worth noting for this clone: Possible read error: a much larger clone is one base away. The chain uses TRBV6-1 and TRBJ1-6, with D possibly TRBD1 on 5 matching bases. Germline values: CDR1 MNHNS, CDR2 SASEGT. CDR3 length equals 14 residues. CDR3 sequence reads: CASSERGAQRALRF. CDR3 coding DNA: TGTGCCAGCAGTGAACGAGGGGCCCAACGGGCCCTCCGCTTT.

This clone came up many times. The rearrangement links TRBV3-1 to TRBJ1-6, with D possibly being TRBD1 (5 bases). There are 14 residues in the CDR3. Between the trimmed V and J ends, which lost 4 bases and 2 bases, there was a span of 6 bases. The germline CDR1 and CDR2 sequences are LGHDT and YNNKEL (reference sequence). CDR3 DNA sequence: TGTGCCAGCAGCCGACAGCCCTATAATTCACCCCTCCACTTT. Protein product: CASSRQPYNSPLHF.

The chain carries TRBV20-1 and TRBJ1-1; D gene unclear. CDR3 length: 14 residues. The V end was cut by 0 bases, the J end by 3 bases, with 11 bases between. In germline, CDR1 is DFQATT, CDR2 SNEGSKA (reference sequence). The CDR3 DNA is TGCAGTGCTAGAGATACGGGTAAAGACACTGAAGCTTTCTTT. This translates into CSARDTGKDTEAFF.

The rearrangement joins TRBV6-6 to TRBJ1-5, with unresolved D. The CDR3 totals 15 residues. With 0 bases removed from V and 1 base from J, the gap between germline ends came to 7 bases. Looked up from germline, CDR1 is MNHNY and CDR2 is SVGAGI (reference sequence). DNA for the CDR3: TGTGCCAGCAGTTACTCGAGTTTGAGCAATCAGCCCCAGCATTTT. Amino acids: CASSYSSLSNQPQHF.

This chain joins TRBV6-2 or TRBV6-3 and TRBJ2-7; possibly TRBD2 for D (6 bases). Trimming cost V 6 bases and J 0 bases, with 18 bases left between them. The germline V gene has CDR1 MNHEY and CDR2 SVGEGT. This CDR3 spans 16 amino acids. The CDR3 reads CASRDLGGASSYEQYF. CDR3 coding DNA: TGTGCCAGCAGGGACTTAGGAGGGGCCTCCTCCTACGAGCAGTACTTC.

This clone was observed a few times. This rearrangement joins TRBV20-1 to TRBJ2-7, with 9 bases lining up with TRBD1. Germline lookup yields CDR1 DFQATT and CDR2 SNEGSKA (reference sequence). This CDR3 contains 16 residues. V was clipped by 6 bases and J by 6 bases; unmatched bases: 18. This CDR3 is CSATRGDRGDLSEQYF. The CDR3 region has the DNA TGCAGTGCAACCCGAGGCGACAGGGGGGATTTAAGCGAGCAGTACTTC.

This clone was observed a few times. The chain links TRBV6-1 to TRBJ1-2, with 8 bases aligning to TRBD1. Germline loops: CDR1 MNHNS, CDR2 SASEGT. This CDR3 contains 13 residues. The junction had 6 bases not matched to a gene; V was cut back by 6 bases and J by 6 bases. The CDR3 loop reads CASSQTGEDGYTF. Here the CDR3 DNA reads TGTGCCAGCAGCCAGACAGGGGAAGATGGCTACACCTTC.